This T cell receptor beta chain was recovered during a study of blood T cell repertoires in COVID-19. Study overall: COVID-19 samples from acute and convalescent phases originated in the United States, Italy and Spain. In each case, the material was cDNA or gDNA derived from T cells, B-cell-depleted T cells, or PBMCs.

The repertoire was sequenced with immunoSEQ multiplex PCR; TCRdb's copy has only in-frame clones and lacks some. Of approximately 130,000 clones listed, 82% are singletons. CDR1 is WSHSY, CDR2 SAAADI, per germline. The V and J ends lost 9 bases and 5 bases respectively, with 14 bases between them. There are 13 residues in the CDR3. The V call is TRBV10-2, the J call TRBJ2-4, with D perhaps TRBD1 (6 bases). The sequenced sample was peripheral blood. This receptor was obtained from a human donor in a cohort sampled during active COVID-19. The CDR3 spells CASSRAGENIQYF. Written as DNA, the CDR3 is TGCGCCAGTAGCCGGGCAGGGGAAAACATTCAGTACTTC.